The 24 T cell receptor beta chains in this list originate from one sample, sequenced in a study of blood T cell repertoires in COVID-19. Repertoires were generated with immunoSEQ multiplex PCR, while TCRdb's copy carries only in-frame clones and drops some. The sample records 150,000 to 200,000 clones, roughly 84% being singletons. Sequenced sample: peripheral blood. The receptors derive from a woman aged 65 to 85 with COVID-19, enrolled during active disease.

The genes are TRBV30 and TRBJ2-7; unclear D gene. This CDR3 has 12 amino acids. Deletions cut 4 bases from V and 4 bases from J, with 11 bases between. Germline loops: CDR1 GTSNPN, CDR2 SVGIG (reference sequence). The CDR3 region has the DNA TGTGCCTGGAACTCGAATGATTACGAGCAGTACTTC. This encodes CAWNSNDYEQYF.

The J gene is TRBJ1-1, the V gene TRBV19, with D unresolved. Trimming took off 0 bases at V and 3 bases at J, with 11 bases between the two ends. Germline V gene data show CDR1 as LNHDA and CDR2 as SQIVND (reference sequence). This CDR3 contains 15 residues. CDR3 DNA sequence: TGTGCCAGTAGTATAGAGCAGGCTCTTCACACTGAAGCTTTCTTT. This codes for CASSIEQALHTEAFF.

This clone was observed a few times. The V gene is TRBV28, the J gene TRBJ2-7; 9 bases map to TRBD2. V shed 10 bases and J 2 bases; nucleotides not matched to a gene: 12. The CDR3 has 15 residues. Per germline, CDR1 MDHEN and CDR2 SYDVKM. CDR3 residues: CATRPAGGPTYEQYV. DNA of the CDR3: TGTGCCACCCGGCCAGCGGGGGGCCCCACCTACGAGCAGTACGTC.

The gene calls are TRBV29-1 and TRBJ1-2, with TRBD1 identical over 8 bases. The CDR3 runs to 15 residues. Germline loops: CDR1 SQVTM, CDR2 ANQGSEA. V lost 0 bases and J lost 5; bases outside the gene matches: 8. This chain's CDR3 is CSVEDSRQGRYGYTF. The DNA of the CDR3 is TGCAGCGTTGAAGATTCGAGACAGGGGAGATATGGCTACACCTTC.

The V call is TRBV5-4, the J call TRBJ2-7; D is unresolved. This CDR3 region has 12 residues. The V gene lost 1 base and the J gene lost 5 bases, with 7 bases spanning the gap. Germline V CDR1 and CDR2: SGHNT, YYREEE (reference sequence). In nucleotides, the CDR3 is TGTGCCAGCAGCTTGTACAACCACGAGCAGTACTTC. Translation: CASSLYNHEQYF. The complete variable domain, with remaining parts taken from reference TRBV5-4 and TRBJ2-7, reads ETGVTQSPTHLIKTRGQQVTLRCSSQSGHNTVSWYQQALGQGPQFIFQYYREEENGRGNFPPRFSGLQFPNYSSELNVNALELDDSALYLCASSLYNHEQYFGPGTRLTVT.

Worth noting for this clone: The same CDR3 is also encoded by other DNA sequences in this sample. The chain recombines TRBV30 with TRBJ1-3; no firm D call. V was shortened by 5 bases and J by 0 bases, with 8 bases between the two germline ends. The CDR3 totals 13 residues. CDR1 GTSNPN and CDR2 SVGIG come from the germline V gene (reference sequence). The CDR3 region is CAWSPGSGNTIYF. DNA for the CDR3: TGTGCCTGGTCTCCCGGCTCTGGAAACACCATATATTTT.

The V call is TRBV7-9, the J call TRBJ2-1, with D possibly being TRBD2 (5 bases). The germline V gene encodes CDR1 SEHNR and CDR2 FQNEAQ (reference sequence). V lost 5 bases and J 2 bases, leaving 16 bases between the germline ends. The CDR3 is made up of 16 amino acids. The CDR3, as DNA: TGTGCCAGCAGCCCAGCAAGCGGAAACACCTACAATGAGCAGTTCTTC. Protein product: CASSPASGNTYNEQFF.

This chain connects TRBV4-1 to TRBJ2-5; D is ambiguous. This CDR3 comprises 13 residues. In germline, CDR1 is MGHRA, CDR2 YSYEKL. V lost 1 base to trimming and J lost 2 bases, with 5 bases between them. CDR3 in amino acids: CASSQGQQETQYF. The CDR3 DNA follows: TGCGCCAGCAGCCAAGGTCAACAAGAGACCCAGTACTTC.

The rearrangement joins TRBV19 to TRBJ1-1, with 7 bases matching TRBD1. Unmatched junction bases numbered 4, after V lost 5 bases and J lost 1 base. Germline lookup yields CDR1 LNHDA and CDR2 SQIVND (reference sequence). The CDR3 spans 14 residues. The CDR3 DNA reads TGTGCCAGTAGTCCCCAGGGGGGGAACACTGAAGCTTTCTTT. It translates to CASSPQGGNTEAFF.

This chain connects TRBV28 to TRBJ1-1; D is unresolved. Germline V lookup: CDR1 MDHEN, CDR2 SYDVKM. The CDR3 is 13 amino acids. Trimming pared 2 bases from V and 7 bases from J, leaving 11 bases between. CDR3 in amino acids: CASSLPSVSEAFF. CDR3 coding DNA: TGTGCCAGCAGTTTACCCTCGGTTAGTGAAGCTTTCTTT.

This clone was observed a handful of times. V gene TRBV7-3 combines with J gene TRBJ1-2, with 10 bases identical to TRBD1. Unmatched junction bases numbered 4, after V lost 4 bases and J lost 5 bases. Germline CDR1 is SGHTA and CDR2 is FQGTGA. The CDR3 is 14 residues long. CDR3 nucleotide sequence: TGTGCCAGCAGCTGGGACAGGGGAGGTTATGGCTACACCTTC. As protein: CASSWDRGGYGYTF.

The chain carries TRBV7-2 and TRBJ1-2; perhaps TRBD1 as D (5 bases). CDR3 size: 12 residues. CDR1 SGHTA and CDR2 FQGNSA come from the germline V gene. Trimming took 5 bases from V and 8 from J, leaving 12 bases between them. For the CDR3, the DNA is TGTGCCAGCAGCGATGCAGGGTACGGCTACACCTTC. This sequence encodes CASSDAGYGYTF.

This clone was detected only once. The genes are TRBV6-2 or TRBV6-3 and TRBJ2-3; D is perhaps TRBD2 (6 bases). Trimming pared 6 bases from V and 2 bases from J, leaving 18 bases between. CDR1 is MNHEY, CDR2 SVGEGT, per germline. The CDR3 spans 16 residues. CDR3 in amino acids: CASSPRGGASTDTQYF. Written as DNA, the CDR3 is TGTGCCAGCAGCCCCAGAGGCGGGGCTTCCACAGATACGCAGTATTTT.

The V gene is TRBV18, the J gene TRBJ2-5, with a weak D call TRBD1 (6 bases). Germline CDR1 and CDR2: KGHSH and LQKENI. The CDR3 contains 14 residues. V lost 1 base and J lost 5, with 11 bases in between. CDR3 sequence: CASSPQGVQETQYF. In nucleotides, the CDR3 is TGTGCCAGCTCACCACAGGGGGTGCAGGAGACCCAGTACTTC.

V gene TRBV28 combines with J gene TRBJ2-5; perhaps TRBD2 as D (6 bases). From germline, CDR1 is MDHEN and CDR2 SYDVKM. The CDR3 covers 16 residues. V was trimmed by 5 bases and J by 1 base, leaving 17 bases between them. CDR3 residues: CASSIRDSIFQETQYF. CDR3 bases: TGTGCCAGCAGTATCCGGGACTCCATCTTCCAAGAGACCCAGTACTTC.

The chain joins TRBV19 to TRBJ1-2; 7 nucleotides align to TRBD1. This CDR3 region has 15 residues. The trim removed 3 bases at V and 5 bases at J, leaving 9 bases unmatched. CDR1 LNHDA and CDR2 SQIVND come from the germline V gene (reference sequence). DNA of the CDR3: TGTGCCAGTAGTATCTTCGGGACAGCACCTTATGGCTACACCTTC. It specifies CASSIFGTAPYGYTF.

The genes are TRBV12-5 and TRBJ1-5, with 8 bases lining up with TRBD1. From germline, CDR1 is LGHNT and CDR2 FRNRAP. The CDR3 consists of 14 residues. The V segment lost 7 bases and the J segment 5 bases; nucleotides outside the gene matches: 7. The CDR3: CASAMETGDQPQHF. In nucleotides, the CDR3 is TGTGCTAGTGCGATGGAGACAGGGGATCAGCCCCAGCATTTT.

The chain joins TRBV5-1 to TRBJ1-2; 8 bases are a match to TRBD1. The CDR3 runs 14 residues. Per germline, CDR1 SGHRS and CDR2 YFSETQ. With 0 bases clipped from V and 8 bases from J, the junction kept 6 bases outside the gene matches. CDR3 protein: CASSLEQGAQGYTF. CDR3 nucleotides: TGCGCCAGCAGCTTGGAGCAGGGGGCGCAGGGCTACACCTTC.

The gene calls are TRBV6-6 and TRBJ1-1; D not certain. Trimming cost V 0 bases and J 1 base, with 9 bases left between them. This CDR3 region has 15 residues. The germline CDR1 and CDR2 sequences are MNHNY and SVGAGI (reference sequence). The CDR3 loop reads CASSYSTPQNTEAFF. Written as DNA, the CDR3 is TGTGCCAGCAGTTACTCGACACCCCAGAACACTGAAGCTTTCTTT.

This clone was seen more than once but under ten times. The chain employs TRBV5-1 and TRBJ1-2; TRBD1 might be the D (6 bases). The CDR3 loop spans 15 amino acids. V lost 4 bases, J lost 8 bases, and 21 bases lay in between. CDR1 is SGHRS, CDR2 YFSETQ, per germline. CDR3 sequence: CASSLRQVFQEGYTF. The CDR3 nucleotides read TGCGCCAGCAGCCTGCGACAGGTTTTTCAAGAGGGCTACACCTTC.

This clone occurred once. The genes are TRBV19 and TRBJ1-2, with 7 nucleotides matching TRBD1. Germline V gene sequence: CDR1 LNHDA, CDR2 SQIVND (reference sequence). This CDR3 comprises 14 residues. V was pared by 3 bases and J by 1 base, with 2 bases of the junction left unmatched. The CDR3 coding sequence is TGTGCCAGTAGTATCGGACAGGATAACTATGGCTACACCTTC. Its protein product is CASSIGQDNYGYTF. Drawing the rest from reference TRBV19 and TRBJ1-2, the complete variable domain is DGGITQSPKYLFRKEGQNVTLSCEQNLNHDAMYWYRQDPGQGLRLIYYSQIVNDFQKGDIAEGYSVSREKKESFPLTVTSAQKNPTAFYLCASSIGQDNYGYTFGSGTRLTVV.

The V gene is TRBV25-1, the J gene TRBJ2-3; possibly TRBD1 for D (7 bases). Germline loops: CDR1 MGHDK, CDR2 SYGVNS. This CDR3 contains 14 residues. V was cut by 5 bases and J by 6 bases, with 15 bases left in between. The CDR3 nucleotides read TGTGCCAGCAGTCACCGGACAGGAGGGGATACGCAGTATTTT. Translating it yields CASSHRTGGDTQYF.

The rearrangement links TRBV6-5 to TRBJ1-2; no clear D. Trimming removed 7 bases at V and 8 bases at J, with 11 bases between. Looked up from germline, CDR1 is MNHEY and CDR2 is SVGAGI. This CDR3 is 11 amino acids long. The CDR3 loop reads CASMVGQGYTF. The CDR3, as DNA: TGTGCCAGCATGGTGGGCCAGGGCTACACCTTC.

As DNA, the CDR3 is TGTGCCTGGACCTTCGGGGGTTCACCCCTCCACTTT. Its translation is CAWTFGGSPLHF. The chain joins TRBV30 to TRBJ1-6, with a tentative D call TRBD1 (5 bases). CDR1 GTSNPN and CDR2 SVGIG come from the germline V gene (reference sequence). The CDR3 sequence is 12 residues long. Trimming pared 4 bases from V and 9 bases from J, leaving 10 bases between.